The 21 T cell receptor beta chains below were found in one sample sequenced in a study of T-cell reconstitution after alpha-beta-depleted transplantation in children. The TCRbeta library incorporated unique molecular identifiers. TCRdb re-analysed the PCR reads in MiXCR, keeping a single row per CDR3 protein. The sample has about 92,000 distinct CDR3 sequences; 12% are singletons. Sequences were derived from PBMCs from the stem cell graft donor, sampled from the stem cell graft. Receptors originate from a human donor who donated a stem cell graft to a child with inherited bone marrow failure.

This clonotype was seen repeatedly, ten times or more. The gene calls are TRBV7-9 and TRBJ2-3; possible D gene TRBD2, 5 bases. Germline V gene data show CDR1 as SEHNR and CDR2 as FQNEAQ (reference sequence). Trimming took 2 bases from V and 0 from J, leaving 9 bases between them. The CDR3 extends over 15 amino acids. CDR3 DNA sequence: TGTGCCAGCAGCTTAATGACTACCAGCACAGATACGCAGTATTTT. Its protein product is CASSLMTTSTDTQYF.

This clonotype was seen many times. The CDR3 protein is CASSYDRTSGLNEQFF. DNA for the CDR3: TGTGCCAGCAGTTACGATCGGACTAGCGGTCTCAATGAGCAGTTCTTC. The chain links TRBV6-2 or TRBV6-3 to TRBJ2-1, with 10 nucleotides matching TRBD2. This CDR3 contains 16 residues. Trimming at V came to 2 bases and at J to 6 bases, leaving 7 bases not matched to a gene. Germline lookup yields CDR1 MNHEY and CDR2 SVGEGT.

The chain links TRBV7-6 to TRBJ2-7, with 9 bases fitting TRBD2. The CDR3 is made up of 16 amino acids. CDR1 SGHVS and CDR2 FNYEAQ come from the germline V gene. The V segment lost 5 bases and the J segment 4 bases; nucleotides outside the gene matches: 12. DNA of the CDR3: TGTGCCAGCAGCCCCAGCGGGTCTAGCGGGATTTACGAGCAGTACTTC. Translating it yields CASSPSGSSGIYEQYF.

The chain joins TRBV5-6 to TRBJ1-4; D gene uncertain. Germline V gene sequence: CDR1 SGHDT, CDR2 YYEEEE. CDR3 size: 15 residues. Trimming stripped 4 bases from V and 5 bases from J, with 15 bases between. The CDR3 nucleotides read TGTGCCAGCAGCGCGTTACCGGGCAAGAATGAAAAACTGTTTTTT. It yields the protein CASSALPGKNEKLFF.

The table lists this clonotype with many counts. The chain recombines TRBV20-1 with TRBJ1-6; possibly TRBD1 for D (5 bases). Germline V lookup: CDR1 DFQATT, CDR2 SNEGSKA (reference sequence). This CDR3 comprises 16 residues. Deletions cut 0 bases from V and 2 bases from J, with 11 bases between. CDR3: CSAREERGTYNSPLHF. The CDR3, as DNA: TGCAGTGCTAGAGAGGAAAGGGGAACCTATAATTCACCCCTCCACTTT.

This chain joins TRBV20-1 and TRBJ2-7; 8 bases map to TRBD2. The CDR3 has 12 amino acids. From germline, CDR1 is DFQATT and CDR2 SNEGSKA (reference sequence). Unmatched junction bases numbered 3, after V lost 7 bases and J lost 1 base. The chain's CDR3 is CSVRGRSYEQYF. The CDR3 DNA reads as TGCAGTGTCCGCGGGAGGTCCTACGAGCAGTACTTC.

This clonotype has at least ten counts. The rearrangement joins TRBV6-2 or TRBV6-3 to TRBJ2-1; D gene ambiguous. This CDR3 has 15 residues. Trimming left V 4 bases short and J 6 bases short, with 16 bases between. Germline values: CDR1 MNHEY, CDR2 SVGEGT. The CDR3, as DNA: TGTGCCAGCAGTTCCCCATGGAAACGGGTCAATGAGCAGTTCTTC. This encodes CASSSPWKRVNEQFF.

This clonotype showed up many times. The CDR3 loop is CASSPAKVAGGSYNEQFF. CDR3 in DNA: TGTGCCAGCAGTCCCGCCAAGGTAGCGGGCGGGTCCTACAATGAGCAGTTCTTC. The gene calls are TRBV12-3 or TRBV12-4 and TRBJ2-1; 7 nucleotides match TRBD2. V lost 5 bases to trimming and J lost 1 base; unmatched junction nucleotides: 14. The length of the CDR3 is 18 residues.

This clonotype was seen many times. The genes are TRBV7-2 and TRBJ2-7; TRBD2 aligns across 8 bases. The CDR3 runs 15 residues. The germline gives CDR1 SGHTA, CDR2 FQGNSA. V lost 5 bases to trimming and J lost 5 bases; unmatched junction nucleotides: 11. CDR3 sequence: CASSPYRSGGNEQYF. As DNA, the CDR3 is TGTGCCAGCAGCCCATATCGGAGCGGGGGTAACGAGCAGTACTTC. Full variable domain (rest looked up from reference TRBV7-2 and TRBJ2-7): GAGVSQSPSNKVTEKGKDVELRCDPISGHTALYWYRQSLGQGLEFLIYFQGNSAPDKSGLPSDRFSAERTGGSVSTLTIQRTQQEDSAVYLCASSPYRSGGNEQYFGPGTRLTVT.

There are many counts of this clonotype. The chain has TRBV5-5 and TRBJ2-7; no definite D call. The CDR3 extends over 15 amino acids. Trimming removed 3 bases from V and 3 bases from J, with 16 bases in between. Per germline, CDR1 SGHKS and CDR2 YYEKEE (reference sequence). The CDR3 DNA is TGTGCCAGCAGCTACAAACCTGCCTGGAGCTACGAGCAGTACTTC. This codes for CASSYKPAWSYEQYF.

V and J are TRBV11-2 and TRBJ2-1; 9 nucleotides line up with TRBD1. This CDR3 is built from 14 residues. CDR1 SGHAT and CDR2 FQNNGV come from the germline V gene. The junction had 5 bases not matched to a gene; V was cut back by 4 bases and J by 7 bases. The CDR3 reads CASSWDREWNEQFF. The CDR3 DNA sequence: TGTGCCAGCAGCTGGGACAGGGAGTGGAATGAGCAGTTCTTC.

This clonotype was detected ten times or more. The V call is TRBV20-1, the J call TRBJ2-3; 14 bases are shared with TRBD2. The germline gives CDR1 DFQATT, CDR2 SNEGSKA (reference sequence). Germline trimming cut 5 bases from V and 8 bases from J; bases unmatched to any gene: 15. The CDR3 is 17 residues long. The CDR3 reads CSAFSSGTSGGWVTQYF. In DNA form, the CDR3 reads TGCAGTGCTTTCTCATCCGGGACTAGCGGGGGATGGGTTACGCAGTATTTT.

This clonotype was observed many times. CDR3 loop: CASSQDPGYRNTIYF. CDR3 nucleotide sequence: TGCGCCAGCAGCCAAGATCCCGGGTATCGAAACACCATATATTTT. The rearrangement uses TRBV4-3 and TRBJ1-3; no firm D call. V lost 0 bases, J lost 5 bases, and 11 bases lay in between. Per the germline V gene, CDR1 is LGHNA and CDR2 is YSLEER. CDR3 length: 15 residues.

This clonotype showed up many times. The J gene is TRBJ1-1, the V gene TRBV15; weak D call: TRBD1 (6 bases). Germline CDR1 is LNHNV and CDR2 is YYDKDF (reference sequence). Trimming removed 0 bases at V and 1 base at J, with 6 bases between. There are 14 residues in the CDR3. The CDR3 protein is CATSREQGNTEAFF. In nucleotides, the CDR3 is TGTGCCACCAGCAGAGAACAGGGGAACACTGAAGCTTTCTTT.

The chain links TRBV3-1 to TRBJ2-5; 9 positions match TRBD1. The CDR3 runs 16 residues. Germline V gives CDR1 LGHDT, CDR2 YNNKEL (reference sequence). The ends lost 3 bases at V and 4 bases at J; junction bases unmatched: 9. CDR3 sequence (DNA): TGTGCCAGCAGCCATTGGGACAGGGCCGAAACAGAGACCCAGTACTTC. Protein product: CASSHWDRAETETQYF.

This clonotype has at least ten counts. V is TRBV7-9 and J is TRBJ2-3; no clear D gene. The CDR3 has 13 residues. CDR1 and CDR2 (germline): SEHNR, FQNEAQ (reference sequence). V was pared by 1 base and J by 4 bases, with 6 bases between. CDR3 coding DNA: TGTGCCAGCAGCTTAGGGGTGCCAGATACGCAGTATTTT. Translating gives CASSLGVPDTQYF.

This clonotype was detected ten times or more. In DNA, the CDR3 is TGTGCCAGCAGCGAAGGAGGCGGGGAGCTGTTTTTT. As protein: CASSEGGGELFF. This chain joins TRBV11-2 and TRBJ2-2, with a tentative D call TRBD2 (5 bases). The CDR3 runs 12 residues. With 5 bases removed from V and 7 bases from J, the gap between germline ends came to 8 bases. Per the germline V gene, CDR1 is SGHAT and CDR2 is FQNNGV.

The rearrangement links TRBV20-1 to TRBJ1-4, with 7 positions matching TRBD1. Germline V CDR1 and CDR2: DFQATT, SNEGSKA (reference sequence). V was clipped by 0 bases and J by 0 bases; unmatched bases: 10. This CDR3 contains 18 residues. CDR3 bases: TGCAGTGCTAGAGATGCTAGGAGGGGGCCTGCAACTAATGAAAAACTGTTTTTT. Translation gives CSARDARRGPATNEKLFF.

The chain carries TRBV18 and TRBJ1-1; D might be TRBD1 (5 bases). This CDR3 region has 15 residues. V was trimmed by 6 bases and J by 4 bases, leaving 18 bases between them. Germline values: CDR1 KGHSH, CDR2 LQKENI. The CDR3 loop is CASSVQGLVGTEAFF. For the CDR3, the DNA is TGTGCCAGCTCGGTCCAGGGTCTTGTTGGCACTGAAGCTTTCTTT.

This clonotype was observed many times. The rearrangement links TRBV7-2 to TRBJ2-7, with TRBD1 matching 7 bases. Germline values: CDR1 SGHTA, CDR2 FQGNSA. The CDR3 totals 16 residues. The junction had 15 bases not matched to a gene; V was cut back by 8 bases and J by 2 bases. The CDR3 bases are TGTGCCAGCTCTAGACCTCTCCAGGGGGATCCCTACGAGCAGTACTTC. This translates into CASSRPLQGDPYEQYF. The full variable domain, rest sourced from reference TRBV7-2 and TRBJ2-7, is GAGVSQSPSNKVTEKGKDVELRCDPISGHTALYWYRQSLGQGLEFLIYFQGNSAPDKSGLPSDRFSAERTGGSVSTLTIQRTQQEDSAVYLCASSRPLQGDPYEQYFGPGTRLTVT.

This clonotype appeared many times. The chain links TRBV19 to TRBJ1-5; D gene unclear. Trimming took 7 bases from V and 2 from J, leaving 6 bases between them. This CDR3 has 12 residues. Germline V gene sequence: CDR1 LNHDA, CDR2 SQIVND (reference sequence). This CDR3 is CASTSGNQPQHF. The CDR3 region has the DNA TGTGCCAGTACGTCCGGCAATCAGCCCCAGCATTTT. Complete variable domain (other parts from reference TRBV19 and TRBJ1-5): DGGITQSPKYLFRKEGQNVTLSCEQNLNHDAMYWYRQDPGQGLRLIYYSQIVNDFQKGDIAEGYSVSREKKESFPLTVTSAQKNPTAFYLCASTSGNQPQHFGDGTRLSIL.